The source of this T cell receptor (beta chain) is a study of T cell changes during pregnancy in multiple sclerosis. The data were produced by immunoSEQ multiplex PCR, yet TCRdb's version contains in-frame clones alone and is incomplete. This table holds more than 65,000 clones, 90% found once. Trimming took 6 bases from V and 5 from J; bases not matched to a gene: 6. Germline CDR1 reads ENHRY; CDR2 reads SYGVKD. The CDR3 runs to 13 residues. The chain uses TRBV10-3 and TRBJ2-5; 7 bases line up with TRBD1. This clonotype was sampled from a female donor in good health, enrolled as a control in a pregnancy study. The sequencing used peripheral blood, collected after pregnancy. This CDR3 is CAIRGQPMETQYF. CDR3 coding DNA: TGTGCCATCAGGGGACAGCCGATGGAGACCCAGTACTTC.